Detailed here is one T cell receptor (beta chain). The ends were cut back, 4 bases at V and 2 bases at J, with 13 bases in the middle. Germline CDR1 GTSNPN, CDR2 SVGIG (reference sequence). The CDR3 runs to 14 residues. The data stem from a study of T cell changes during pregnancy in multiple sclerosis. TCRdb's copy holds only in-frame clones and misses some; the assay was immunoSEQ multiplex PCR. The data contain some 64,000 clones, 92% of them singletons. The chain combines TRBV30 with TRBJ2-3; D possibly corresponds to TRBD1 (6 bases). The sequence was obtained from a female donor with multiple sclerosis, enrolled in a pregnancy study. The starting material was peripheral blood, obtained after pregnancy. CDR3 loop: CAWMVQGFTDTQYF. CDR3 in DNA: TGTGCCTGGATGGTACAGGGCTTCACAGATACGCAGTATTTT. Based on the CDR3 plus reference TRBV30 and TRBJ2-3, the full variable domain is SQTIHQWPATLVQPVGSPLSLECTVEGTSNPNLYWYRQAAGRGLQLLFYSVGIGQISSEVPQNLSASRPQDRQFILSSKKLLLSDSGFYLCAWMVQGFTDTQYFGPGTRLTVL.